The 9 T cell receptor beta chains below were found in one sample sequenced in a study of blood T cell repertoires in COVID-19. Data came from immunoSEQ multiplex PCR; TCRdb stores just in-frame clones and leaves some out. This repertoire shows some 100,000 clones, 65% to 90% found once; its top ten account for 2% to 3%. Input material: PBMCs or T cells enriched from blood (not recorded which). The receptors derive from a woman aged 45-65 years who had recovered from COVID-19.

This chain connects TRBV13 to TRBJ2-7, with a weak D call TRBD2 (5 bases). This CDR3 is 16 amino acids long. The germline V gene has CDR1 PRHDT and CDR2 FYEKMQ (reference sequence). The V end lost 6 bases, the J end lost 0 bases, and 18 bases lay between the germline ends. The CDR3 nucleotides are TGTGCCAGCAGTTCTACTTGGACGGGAACCTCCTACGAGCAGTACTTC. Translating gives CASSSTWTGTSYEQYF.

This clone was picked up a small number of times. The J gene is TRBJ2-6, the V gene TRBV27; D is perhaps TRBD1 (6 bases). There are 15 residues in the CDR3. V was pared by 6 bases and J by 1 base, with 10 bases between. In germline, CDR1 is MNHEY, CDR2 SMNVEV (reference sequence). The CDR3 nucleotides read TGTGCCAGCAGCCGACAGGTTTCTGGGGCCAACGTCCTGACTTTC. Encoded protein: CASSRQVSGANVLTF.

Written as DNA, the CDR3 is TGTGCCAGCAGTGAATATCGGGGGATGGACACTGAAGCTTTCTTT. This encodes CASSEYRGMDTEAFF. The genes are TRBV25-1 and TRBJ1-1, with D possibly TRBD1 on 5 matching bases. CDR1 MGHDK and CDR2 SYGVNS come from the germline V gene. This CDR3 region has 15 residues. V gave up 0 bases and J gave up 3 bases, with 11 bases separating them.

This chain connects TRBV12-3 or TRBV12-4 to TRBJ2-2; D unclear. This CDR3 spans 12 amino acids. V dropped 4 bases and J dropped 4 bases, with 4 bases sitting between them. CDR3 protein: CASSWLTGELFF. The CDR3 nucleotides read TGTGCCAGCAGTTGGCTCACCGGGGAGCTGTTTTTT.

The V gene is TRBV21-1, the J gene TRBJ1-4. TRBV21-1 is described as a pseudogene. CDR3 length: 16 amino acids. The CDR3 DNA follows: TGTGCCAGCAGCAACGGAGGGTCTCGAACTAATGAAAAACTGTTTTTT. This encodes CASSNGGSRTNEKLFF.

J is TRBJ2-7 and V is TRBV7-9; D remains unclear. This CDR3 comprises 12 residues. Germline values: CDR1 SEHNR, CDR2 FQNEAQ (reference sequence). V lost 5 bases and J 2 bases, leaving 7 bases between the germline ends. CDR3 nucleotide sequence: TGTGCCAGCAGCCTCCCCCCCTACGAGCAGTACTTC. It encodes CASSLPPYEQYF. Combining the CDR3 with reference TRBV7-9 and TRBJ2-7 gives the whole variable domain DTGVSQNPRHKITKRGQNVTFRCDPISEHNRLYWYRQTLGQGPEFLTYFQNEAQLEKSRLLSDRFSAERPKGSFSTLEIQRTEQGDSAMYLCASSLPPYEQYFGPGTRLTVT.

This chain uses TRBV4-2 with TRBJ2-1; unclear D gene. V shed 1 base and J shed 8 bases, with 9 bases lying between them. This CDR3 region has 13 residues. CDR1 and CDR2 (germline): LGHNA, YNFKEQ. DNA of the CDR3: TGTGCCAGCAGCCAAGGCGGATCCGATGAGCAGTTCTTC. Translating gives CASSQGGSDEQFF.

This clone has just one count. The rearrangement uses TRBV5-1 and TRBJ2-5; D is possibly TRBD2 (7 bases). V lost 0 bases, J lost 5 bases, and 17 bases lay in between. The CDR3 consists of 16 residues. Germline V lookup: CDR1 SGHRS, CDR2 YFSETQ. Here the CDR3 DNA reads TGCGCCAGCAGCTTGGATGGGCGCGGGGGCCAGGAGACCCAGTACTTC. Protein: CASSLDGRGGQETQYF.

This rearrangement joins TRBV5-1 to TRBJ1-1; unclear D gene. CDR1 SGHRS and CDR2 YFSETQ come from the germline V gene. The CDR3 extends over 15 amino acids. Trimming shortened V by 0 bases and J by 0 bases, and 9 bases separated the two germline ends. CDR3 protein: CASSLVPGLNTEAFF. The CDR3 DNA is TGCGCCAGCAGCTTGGTGCCGGGATTGAACACTGAAGCTTTCTTT. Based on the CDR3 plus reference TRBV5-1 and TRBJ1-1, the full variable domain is KAGVTQTPRYLIKTRGQQVTLSCSPISGHRSVSWYQQTPGQGLQFLFEYFSETQRNKGNFPGRFSGRQFSNSRSEMNVSTLELGDSALYLCASSLVPGLNTEAFFGQGTRLTVV.